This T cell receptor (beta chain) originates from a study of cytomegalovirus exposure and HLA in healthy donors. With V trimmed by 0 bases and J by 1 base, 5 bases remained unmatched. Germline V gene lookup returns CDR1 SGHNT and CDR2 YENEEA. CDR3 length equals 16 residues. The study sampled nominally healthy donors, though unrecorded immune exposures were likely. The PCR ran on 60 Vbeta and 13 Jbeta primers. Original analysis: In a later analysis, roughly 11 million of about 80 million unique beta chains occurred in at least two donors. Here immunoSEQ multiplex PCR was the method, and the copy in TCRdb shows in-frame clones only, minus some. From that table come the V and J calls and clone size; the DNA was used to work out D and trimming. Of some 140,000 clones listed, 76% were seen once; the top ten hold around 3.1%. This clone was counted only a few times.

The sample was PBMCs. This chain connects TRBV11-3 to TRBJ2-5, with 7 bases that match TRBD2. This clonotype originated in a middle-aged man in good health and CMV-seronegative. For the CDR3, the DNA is TGTGCCAGCAGCTTAGACTCACTAGCGACCCAAGAGACCCAGTACTTC. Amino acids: CASSLDSLATQETQYF.